The entry below gives a single TCR beta chain sequence along with its context. The data derive from a study of Graves' ophthalmopathy and Graves' hyperthyroidism. The authors amplified TCR beta CDR3 regions, and they did so from RNA transcripts for repertoire sequencing. Second-round multiplex PCR came after a first-round RT-PCR that employed HTBI primers. TCRdb processed the multiplex PCR reads anew with MiXCR; each CDR3 protein has one entry. The table shows roughly 500,000 distinct CDR3 sequences, with 14% occurring only once. Germline CDR1 MGHRA, CDR2 YSYEKL. Trimming left V 3 bases short and J 0 bases short, with 9 bases between. The CDR3 spans 15 residues. Uncontrolled infections, pregnancy, lactation or other autoimmune diseases led to patient exclusion.

This sequence joins TRBV4-1 and TRBJ1-3; tentatively, D is TRBD1 (5 bases). The sequenced material came from blood. This receptor was obtained from a woman aged 25 to 39 with Graves' ophthalmopathy. The CDR3 coding sequence is TGCGCCAGCAGCCAGGCCGGGACCTCTGGAAACACCATATATTTT. It specifies CASSQAGTSGNTIYF.